Listed here are 23 T cell receptor beta chains from one sample, sequenced in a study of blood T cell repertoires in COVID-19. Method: immunoSEQ multiplex PCR; TCRdb's copy keeps in-frame clones and lacks some. The repertoire includes about 93,000 clones, almost 80% of them detected once, and 15% to 20% sits in the top ten. Source material: peripheral blood. These receptors were obtained from a human donor in a cohort sampled during active COVID-19.

The chain couples TRBV28 to TRBJ1-4; 8 nucleotides match TRBD1. V dropped 6 bases and J dropped 10; count of bases not matched to a gene: 16. CDR1 is MDHEN, CDR2 SYDVKM, per germline. This CDR3 spans 16 amino acids. In nucleotides, the CDR3 is TGTGCCAGCAGCTCTGACAGGGGCCGTACTCGGGGAAAACTGTTTTTT. Protein product: CASSSDRGRTRGKLFF.

The CDR3 DNA reads as TGTGCCAGCTGCCCTAGTGGCGGGGGGGCTTTGACCCAGTACTTC. Its protein product is CASCPSGGGALTQYF. V is TRBV28 and J is TRBJ2-5, with 9 bases fitting TRBD2. Germline V gene lookup returns CDR1 MDHEN and CDR2 SYDVKM. With 8 bases clipped from V and 7 bases from J, the junction kept 14 bases outside the gene matches. The CDR3 is 15 amino acids.

The gene calls are TRBV18 and TRBJ1-5, with 8 positions matching TRBD1. J was trimmed by 5 bases and V by 6 bases; bases with no gene match: 6. Germline-derived CDR1 and CDR2 are KGHSH and LQKENI. The CDR3 loop spans 14 amino acids. The CDR3 region is CASSPGQGDQPQHF. The CDR3 DNA sequence: TGTGCCAGCTCCCCCGGACAGGGAGATCAGCCCCAGCATTTT.

This clone was seen once. The V and J genes are TRBV5-1 and TRBJ1-2; possibly TRBD1 for D (6 bases). The CDR3 runs to 13 residues. Germline CDR1 SGHRS, CDR2 YFSETQ. Trimming left V 2 bases short and J 3 bases short, with 8 bases between. CDR3 loop: CASSFKGDYGYTF. Written as DNA, the CDR3 is TGCGCCAGCAGCTTCAAGGGGGACTATGGCTACACCTTC.

This clone was seen just once. The rearrangement links TRBV28 to TRBJ1-2, with 12 bases aligning to TRBD1. CDR1 is MDHEN and CDR2 is SYDVKM in the germline V gene. V dropped 9 bases and J dropped 8; count of bases not matched to a gene: 13. The CDR3 has 15 residues. CDR3 DNA sequence: TGTGCCAGTAGTGCCCCGGGACAGGGGGCGGGAGGCTACACCTTC. This sequence encodes CASSAPGQGAGGYTF.

This clone has only one observation. The V gene is TRBV4-2, the J gene TRBJ1-3; 7 bases line up with TRBD1. This CDR3 region has 14 residues. V was pared by 3 bases and J by 4 bases, with 3 bases of the junction left unmatched. Germline V gene sequence: CDR1 LGHNA, CDR2 YNFKEQ. This chain's CDR3 is CASSQKTGGNTIYF. CDR3 coding DNA: TGTGCCAGCAGCCAGAAGACAGGGGGAAACACCATATATTTT.

The chain employs TRBV21-1 and TRBJ2-1; the table's D gene call, TRBD2, was not cross checked with the DNA. TRBV21-1 is a pseudogene locus. The CDR3 runs to 18 residues. CDR3 sequence (DNA): TGTGCCAGCAGCAACCAGTGGCTAGCGGGAGGGCTCTCGGGTGAGCAGTTCTTC. Amino acid sequence: CASSNQWLAGGLSGEQFF.

The chain couples TRBV28 to TRBJ2-7; possible D gene TRBD2, 6 bases. CDR1 MDHEN and CDR2 SYDVKM come from the germline V gene. The V end was cut by 3 bases, the J end by 3 bases, with 12 bases between. The CDR3 spans 14 residues. The CDR3 protein is CASSLAGSNYEQYF. In DNA, the CDR3 is TGTGCCAGCAGTTTGGCGGGGTCTAACTACGAGCAGTACTTC.

V usage is TRBV19 and J usage is TRBJ1-2, with 7 positions matching TRBD1. Germline V CDR1 and CDR2: LNHDA, SQIVND (reference sequence). Trimming removed 4 bases from V and 4 bases from J; junction bases left unmatched: 9. The CDR3 is 15 amino acids. The CDR3 DNA follows: TGTGCCAGTAGTACGAAGACAGGGTTCGGCTATGGCTACACCTTC. Translating gives CASSTKTGFGYGYTF.

Turning to this clone: An end of the junction differs from the germline gene, which may be a read error. CDR3 DNA: TGCGCCACCAGCAGGGGACAGGGTATGACCGGGGAGCTGTTTTTT. Translation gives CATSRGQGMTGELFF. The gene calls are TRBV5-1 and TRBJ2-2; 9 bases are a match to TRBD1. Germline CDR1 is SGHRS and CDR2 is YFSETQ. There are 15 residues in the CDR3.

The chain has TRBV2 and TRBJ2-6; D perhaps matches TRBD1 (6 bases). The CDR3 is 13 amino acids. Between the trimmed V and J ends, which lost 10 bases and 4 bases, there was a span of 11 bases. Germline values: CDR1 SNHLY, CDR2 FYNNEI. The DNA of the CDR3 is TGTGCCACTACAGGGAGCGGGGCCAACGTCCTGACTTTC. Protein: CATTGSGANVLTF.

The V and J genes are TRBV4-1 and TRBJ1-1; D is unclear. The CDR3 is 17 amino acids. Trimming pared 0 bases from V and 0 bases from J, leaving 14 bases between. CDR1 MGHRA and CDR2 YSYEKL come from the germline V gene. The CDR3, as DNA: TGCGCCAGCAGCCAAGATCCGTCTGGCAGATTGAACACTGAAGCTTTCTTT. Its translation: CASSQDPSGRLNTEAFF.

This chain joins TRBV27 and TRBJ1-6, with TRBD1 as a possible D gene (6 bases). The V end lost 6 bases, the J end lost 1 base, and 19 bases lay between the germline ends. Germline V gives CDR1 MNHEY, CDR2 SMNVEV (reference sequence). The CDR3 runs to 18 residues. The CDR3 sequence: CASSLLRRGTSYNSPLHF. As DNA, the CDR3 is TGTGCCAGCAGCCTTTTAAGAAGGGGGACGTCCTATAATTCACCCCTCCACTTT.

The rearrangement links TRBV28 to TRBJ1-3, with D perhaps TRBD1 (6 bases). This CDR3 is built from 17 residues. V was trimmed by 4 bases and J by 4 bases, leaving 20 bases between them. Germline V lookup: CDR1 MDHEN, CDR2 SYDVKM. This chain's CDR3 is CASSSGGGRFLGNTIYF. CDR3 DNA sequence: TGTGCCAGCAGTTCCGGGGGGGGGCGCTTCCTAGGAAACACCATATATTTT. Together with reference TRBV28 and TRBJ1-3, the CDR3 gives the full variable domain: DVKVTQSSRYLVKRTGEKVFLECVQDMDHENMFWYRQDPGLGLRLIYFSYDVKMKEKGDIPEGYSVSREKKERFSLILESASTNQTSMYLCASSSGGGRFLGNTIYFGEGSWLTVV.

A few counts support this clone. This sequence joins TRBV6-5 and TRBJ1-2; no clear D gene. The V gene's germline CDR1 is MNHEY and CDR2 SVGAGI. CDR3 length: 14 residues. The V end lost 2 bases, the J end lost 2 bases, and 9 bases lay between the germline ends. This CDR3 is CASSYDVANYGYTF. The CDR3 DNA sequence: TGTGCCAGCAGTTACGATGTTGCGAACTATGGCTACACCTTC.

The chain uses TRBV19 and TRBJ1-6; D possibly corresponds to TRBD1 (5 bases). The CDR3 spans 14 residues. Germline values: CDR1 LNHDA, CDR2 SQIVND (reference sequence). V was cut by 9 bases and J by 6 bases, with 15 bases left in between. Here the CDR3 reads CASSLEGINSPLHF. The CDR3 DNA reads TGTGCCAGCAGCCTGGAGGGGATTAATTCACCCCTCCACTTT.

This clone was counted only a few times. Other DNA sequences within the sample encode an identical CDR3. The chain links TRBV3-1 (or the pseudogene TRBV3-2) to TRBJ1-3; D call uncertain. Per germline, CDR1 LGHDT and CDR2 YNNKEL (reference sequence). The CDR3 loop spans 15 amino acids. Trimming pared 3 bases from V and 0 bases from J, leaving 9 bases between. The CDR3 DNA reads TGTGCCAGCAGCCAGGTCGGGAGCTCTGGAAACACCATATATTTT. Translation: CASSQVGSSGNTIYF.

This chain links TRBV3-1 (or the pseudogene TRBV3-2) with TRBJ1-1; D is uncertain. Germline CDR1 reads LGHDT; CDR2 reads YNNKEL (reference sequence). V was cut by 1 base and J by 5 bases, with 14 bases left in between. This CDR3 is built from 15 residues. CDR3 residues: CASSQVTFLRTEAFF. The CDR3 coding sequence is TGTGCCAGCAGCCAAGTTACTTTCTTGAGAACTGAAGCTTTCTTT.

The table lists this clone with a count of one. The V and J genes are TRBV29-1 and TRBJ1-1; TRBD1 might be the D (6 bases). The CDR3 runs 13 residues. Germline V gives CDR1 SQVTM, CDR2 ANQGSEA. Deletions cut 7 bases from V and 2 bases from J, with 14 bases between. CDR3 sequence: CSARGGLNTEAFF. The DNA of the CDR3 is TGCAGCGCCCGGGGGGGGCTTAACACTGAAGCTTTCTTT.

The chain combines TRBV6-5 with TRBJ1-1, with TRBD1 as a possible D gene (6 bases). Germline lookup yields CDR1 MNHEY and CDR2 SVGAGI. With 5 bases removed from V and 7 bases from J, the gap between germline ends came to 17 bases. This CDR3 has 14 amino acids. For the CDR3, the DNA is TGTGCCAGCAGTCATGGCCAGGGGCGGAATGAAGCTTTCTTT. Its translation is CASSHGQGRNEAFF.

This sequence joins TRBV7-3 and TRBJ2-3; TRBD2 aligns across 8 bases. The ends lost 4 bases at V and 8 bases at J; junction bases unmatched: 11. CDR1 and CDR2 (germline): SGHTA, FQGTGA. The CDR3 has 15 residues. CDR3 bases: TGTGCCAGCAGCTCACTAGCGGAAGGGGGGCTTACGCAGTATTTT. Protein: CASSSLAEGGLTQYF.

The rearrangement joins TRBV5-8 to TRBJ2-5; TRBD2 is a possible D gene (5 bases). Trimming took off 4 bases at V and 7 bases at J, with 11 bases between the two ends. The CDR3 extends over 12 amino acids. Per the germline V gene, CDR1 is SGHTS and CDR2 is YDEGEE. The CDR3 nucleotides are TGTGCCAGCAGCCCTTTGGCGGGGACCCAGTACTTC. It encodes CASSPLAGTQYF.

The V gene is TRBV29-1, the J gene TRBJ2-2, with a weak D call TRBD1 (6 bases). CDR1 is SQVTM and CDR2 is ANQGSEA in the germline V gene. The CDR3 contains 15 residues. The V and J ends lost 6 bases and 7 bases respectively, with 21 bases between them. CDR3 nucleotides: TGCAGCGTCCAGAACAGGGAAAGGGGTTACGGGGAGCTGTTTTTT. The encoded protein is CSVQNRERGYGELFF.